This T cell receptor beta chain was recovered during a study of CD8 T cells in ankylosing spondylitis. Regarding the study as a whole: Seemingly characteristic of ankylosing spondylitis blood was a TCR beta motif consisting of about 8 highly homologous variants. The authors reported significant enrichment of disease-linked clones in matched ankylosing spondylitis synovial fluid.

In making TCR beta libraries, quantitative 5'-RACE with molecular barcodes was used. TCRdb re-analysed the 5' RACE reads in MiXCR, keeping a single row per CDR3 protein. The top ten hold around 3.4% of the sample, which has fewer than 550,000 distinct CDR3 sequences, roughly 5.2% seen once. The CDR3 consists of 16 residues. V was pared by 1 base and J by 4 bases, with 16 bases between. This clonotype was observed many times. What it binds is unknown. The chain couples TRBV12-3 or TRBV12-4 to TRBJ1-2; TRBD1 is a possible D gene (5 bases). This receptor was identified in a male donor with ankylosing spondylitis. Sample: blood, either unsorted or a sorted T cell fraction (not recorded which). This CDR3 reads CASSLGSRAGGYGYTF. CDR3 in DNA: TGTGCCAGCAGTTTAGGAAGCAGGGCCGGAGGCTATGGCTACACCTTC.